Detailed here is one T cell receptor (beta chain). What it binds is not known. This entry is derived from a study of radiation and T cells in renal cell carcinoma. General study findings and limits: Top 100 clonotypes averaged around 54% in irradiated versus about 40% in nephrectomy-only tumors.

Indicated treatment: treatment-naive control, cytoreductive nephrectomy. The patient's renal cell carcinoma had clear cell pathology. Controls included a few female and fewer than twelve male donors, resected 2011 to 2014. Produced via immunoSEQ multiplex PCR; TCRdb's table is partial and in-frame only. The sample lists about 10,000 clones; nearly 60% were seen once. The V and J ends lost 3 bases and 2 bases respectively, with 9 bases between them. From germline, CDR1 is MNHEY and CDR2 SMNVEV (reference sequence). The CDR3 is 14 residues long. The origin of this receptor is a man aged 35 to 55 with renal cell carcinoma. The chain carries TRBV27 and TRBJ2-3; D gene uncertain. Sequenced here: tumor tissue, sampled from a patient whose treatment was nephrectomy without radiotherapy. The CDR3 nucleotides are TGTGCCAGCAGTTTTGGGTTCCCCACAGATACGCAGTATTTT. Encoded protein: CASSFGFPTDTQYF.